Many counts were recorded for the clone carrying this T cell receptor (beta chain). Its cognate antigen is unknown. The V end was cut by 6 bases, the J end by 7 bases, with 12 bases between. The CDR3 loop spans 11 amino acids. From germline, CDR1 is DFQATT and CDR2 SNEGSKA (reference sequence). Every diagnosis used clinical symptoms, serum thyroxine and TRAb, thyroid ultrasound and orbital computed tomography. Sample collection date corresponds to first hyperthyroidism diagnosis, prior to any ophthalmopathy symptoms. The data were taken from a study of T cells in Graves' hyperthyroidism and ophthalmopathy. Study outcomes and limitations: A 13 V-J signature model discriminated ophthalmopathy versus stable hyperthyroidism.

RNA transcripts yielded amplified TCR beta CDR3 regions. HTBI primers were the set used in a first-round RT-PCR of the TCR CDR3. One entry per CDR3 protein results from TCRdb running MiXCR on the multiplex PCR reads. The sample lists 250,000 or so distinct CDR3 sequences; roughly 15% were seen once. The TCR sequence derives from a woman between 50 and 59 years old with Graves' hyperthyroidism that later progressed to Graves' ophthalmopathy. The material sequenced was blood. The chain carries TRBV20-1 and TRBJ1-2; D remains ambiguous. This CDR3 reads CSALLPPGYTF. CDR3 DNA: TGCAGTGCCCTCCTCCCCCCTGGCTACACCTTC.